The T cell receptor beta chain described here comes from a study of T cells after yellow fever vaccination. As for the study in general: Some fractions had low cell numbers, and these were prepared with SMART-Seq v4 Ultra Low Input. Study-wide points: Researchers noted that a small share of clonotypes showed up in both CD4 and CD8 compartments.

TCRdb re-derived calls from the 5' RACE reads in MiXCR, one entry per CDR3 protein. This sample carries 250,000 to 400,000 distinct CDR3 sequences, about 4% of them seen once, and the ten largest clones take 20% to 25%. This clonotype was counted many times. As yet, its antigen is unknown. The CDR3 sequence is 17 residues long. Trimming cost V 3 bases and J 2 bases, with 17 bases left between them. Sequenced here: PBMCs, sampled 5 days after the yellow fever booster vaccination. This chain joins TRBV12-3 or TRBV12-4 and TRBJ2-1; D possibly uses TRBD1 or TRBD2 (5 bases each). This receptor was taken from a man aged 18-30 years who received the YFV17D yellow fever vaccine. CDR3 bases: TGTGCCAGCAGTTTTATGTCGGGGCGAGGTCCCTACAATGAGCAGTTCTTC. Its protein product is CASSFMSGRGPYNEQFF.